The 9 T cell receptor beta chains below come from one sample, sequenced in a study of T cell changes during pregnancy in multiple sclerosis. Some clones are missing from TCRdb's copy, which holds only in-frame ones; the method was immunoSEQ multiplex PCR. The data contain about 97,000 clones, 90% of them seen just once; the ten biggest clones take up over 0.6%. This specimen was peripheral blood, taken in the second trimester of pregnancy. The receptors here all came from a female donor in good health, enrolled as a control in a pregnancy study.

Remarks on this clone: Other nucleotide sequences in the sample specify the same CDR3. This rearrangement joins TRBV14 to TRBJ1-1, with D perhaps matching TRBD1 (5 bases). Trimming took 1 base from V and 0 from J, leaving 6 bases between them. The CDR3 consists of 14 residues. Looked up from germline, CDR1 is SGHDN and CDR2 is FVKESK. CDR3 sequence: CASSQAGMNTEAFF. In DNA, the CDR3 is TGTGCCAGCAGCCAAGCAGGGATGAACACTGAAGCTTTCTTT.

V and J are TRBV6-5 and TRBJ1-2, with unresolved D. The CDR3 has 13 residues. Per germline, CDR1 MNHEY and CDR2 SVGAGI. V shed 7 bases and J shed 11 bases, with 20 bases lying between them. The CDR3 DNA reads as TGTGCCAGCACCCCTTTCGTCGCCGGAGGATACACCTTC. Translation gives CASTPFVAGGYTF.

This clone appeared once. V is TRBV7-8 and J is TRBJ1-1, with D hard to call. Germline CDR1 reads SGHVS; CDR2 reads FQNEAQ. CDR3 length: 14 residues. Between the trimmed V and J ends, which lost 1 base and 3 bases, there was a span of 9 bases. DNA of the CDR3: TGTGCCAGCAGCTTAGGTCGGGTGGACACTGAAGCTTTCTTT. Its protein product is CASSLGRVDTEAFF.

The genes are TRBV29-1 and TRBJ1-1; tentatively, D is TRBD1 (5 bases). Germline CDR1 is SQVTM and CDR2 is ANQGSEA. V lost 4 bases, J lost 4 bases, and 7 bases lay in between. There are 11 residues in the CDR3. The CDR3 DNA follows: TGCAGCGTTGGGACACCCACTGAAGCTTTCTTT. Translating it yields CSVGTPTEAFF.

The chain has TRBV2 and TRBJ2-1; tentatively, D is TRBD2 (7 bases). Germline V CDR1 and CDR2: SNHLY, FYNNEI. The CDR3 spans 16 residues. The V gene lost 4 bases and the J gene lost 2 bases, with 15 bases spanning the gap. The CDR3 region is CASSGGGGATYNEQFF. The CDR3 bases are TGTGCCAGCAGTGGAGGGGGAGGGGCCACCTACAATGAGCAGTTCTTC.

The chain links TRBV6-6 to TRBJ1-5; D gene uncertain. Trimming stripped 0 bases from V and 1 base from J, with 4 bases between. The length of the CDR3 is 14 residues. Germline V lookup: CDR1 MNHNY, CDR2 SVGAGI (reference sequence). Here the CDR3 DNA reads TGTGCCAGCAGTTACTCGGGCAGCAATCAGCCCCAGCATTTT. The encoded protein is CASSYSGSNQPQHF.

In this sample, this clone turned up once. The chain has TRBV2 and TRBJ1-2; 10 nucleotides line up with TRBD1. The CDR3 runs to 12 residues. The V segment lost 11 bases and the J segment 8 bases; nucleotides outside the gene matches: 8. Germline loops: CDR1 SNHLY, CDR2 FYNNEI. In DNA form, the CDR3 reads TGTGCCGCGGCGGGGACAGGGGTCGGCTACACCTTC. Amino acid sequence: CAAAGTGVGYTF.

The gene calls are TRBV13 and TRBJ2-7, with D perhaps TRBD2 (5 bases). The germline gives CDR1 PRHDT, CDR2 FYEKMQ (reference sequence). CDR3 length: 14 residues. Deletions cut 1 base from V and 3 bases from J, with 10 bases between. CDR3 bases: TGTGCCAGCAGCTTAGTTTCCCGGGGCTACGAGCAGTACTTC. This encodes CASSLVSRGYEQYF.

The chain joins TRBV6-5 to TRBJ2-1; 10 bases match TRBD2. V trimming: 7 bases; J trimming: 8 bases; junction bases outside the gene matches: 5. The CDR3 runs to 13 residues. From germline, CDR1 is MNHEY and CDR2 SVGAGI. DNA of the CDR3: TGTGCCAGCAACCAAGCGGGAGGGGATGAGCAGTTCTTC. It specifies CASNQAGGDEQFF.